A single sample gave rise to the 8 T cell receptor beta chains below, sequenced in a study of blood T cell repertoires in COVID-19. Sequencing was performed with immunoSEQ multiplex PCR; in TCRdb, only in-frame clones are kept and a portion is missing. The sample holds fewer than 95,000 clones, about 85% seen once. Material for sequencing was peripheral blood. The receptors stem from a male donor with acute or convalescent COVID-19.

The genes are TRBV5-8 and TRBJ1-5; TRBD1 aligns across 12 bases. Germline trimming cut 6 bases from V and 2 bases from J; bases unmatched to any gene: 6. Per germline, CDR1 SGHTS and CDR2 YDEGEE. There are 16 residues in the CDR3. The CDR3 DNA follows: TGTGCCAGCAACTTCGGGACAGGGGGCGGCAATCAGCCCCAGCATTTT. Translating gives CASNFGTGGGNQPQHF.

This sequence joins TRBV7-7 and TRBJ2-5; 9 bases are shared with TRBD1. The trim removed 6 bases at V and 3 bases at J, leaving 20 bases unmatched. Germline V lookup: CDR1 SSHAT, CDR2 FNYEAQ (reference sequence). This CDR3 is 19 amino acids long. The CDR3 reads CASSPGGTGGLGSEETQYF. As DNA, the CDR3 is TGTGCCAGCAGTCCAGGGGGAACAGGGGGCTTGGGATCGGAAGAGACCCAGTACTTC.

This clone has more than one count but fewer than ten. V usage is TRBV6-5 and J usage is TRBJ1-1, with 7 bases aligning to TRBD1. CDR1 MNHEY and CDR2 SVGAGI come from the germline V gene. The CDR3 totals 15 residues. Germline trimming cut 4 bases from V and 3 bases from J; bases unmatched to any gene: 8. The CDR3, as DNA: TGTGCCAGCAGTTTCACAGGGGTTAGGGACACTGAAGCTTTCTTT. Translated, it gives CASSFTGVRDTEAFF.

This chain connects TRBV11-1 to TRBJ2-5, with 7 bases matching TRBD2. V gave up 5 bases and J gave up 9 bases; unmatched junction bases: 9. The CDR3 contains 13 residues. Germline assignment: CDR1 SGHAT and CDR2 FQDESV (reference sequence). The CDR3 coding sequence is TGTGCCAGCAGCCCCCGGGGGGAGTGGTCCCAGTACTTC. Protein: CASSPRGEWSQYF.

The V call is TRBV11-2, the J call TRBJ2-1; 8 bases fit TRBD2. Germline CDR1 is SGHAT and CDR2 is FQNNGV. With V trimmed by 2 bases and J by 2 bases, 5 bases remained unmatched. The CDR3 totals 16 residues. The CDR3 DNA follows: TGTGCCAGCAGCTTATCCCGACTAGCGCCCTACAATGAGCAGTTCTTC. It is translated as CASSLSRLAPYNEQFF.

CDR3 sequence reads: CASRTDRHSGNTIYF. The CDR3, as DNA: TGCGCCAGCAGGACCGACAGGCACTCTGGAAACACCATATATTTT. The chain couples TRBV5-1 to TRBJ1-3, with D possibly matching TRBD1 (6 bases). Germline CDR1 reads SGHRS; CDR2 reads YFSETQ. There are 15 residues in the CDR3. The ends were cut back, 5 bases at V and 0 bases at J, with 12 bases in the middle.

This clone was recorded only once. The chain employs TRBV19 and TRBJ2-5; D is perhaps TRBD2 (6 bases). V lost 3 bases to trimming and J lost 2 bases, with 10 bases between them. Germline V gene lookup returns CDR1 LNHDA and CDR2 SQIVND (reference sequence). The CDR3 loop spans 14 amino acids. The CDR3 sequence: CASSIGGAQETQYF. In nucleotides, the CDR3 is TGTGCCAGTAGTATCGGAGGGGCTCAAGAGACCCAGTACTTC.

This chain uses TRBV7-8 with TRBJ1-4; D is unresolved. Trimming removed 5 bases from V and 4 bases from J, with 17 bases in between. The CDR3 sequence is 16 residues long. In germline, CDR1 is SGHVS, CDR2 FQNEAQ. CDR3 in amino acids: CASSLILGGYNEKLFF. The CDR3 coding sequence is TGTGCCAGCAGCCTTATATTAGGAGGTTATAATGAAAAACTGTTTTTT.